What follows describes a single T cell receptor beta chain. The antigen is unknown. The data were taken from a study of cytomegalovirus exposure and HLA in healthy donors. Study outcomes and limitations: Reportedly, TCR beta sequences accurately predicted HLA-A and HLA-B alleles in most subjects.

J lost 9 bases, V lost 4 bases, and 10 bases had no gene match. The CDR3 covers 15 residues. CDR1 SGHRS and CDR2 YFSETQ come from the germline V gene. Primers: 60 Vbeta forward and 13 Jbeta reverse. Clones were sequenced by immunoSEQ multiplex PCR, and TCRdb holds only the in-frame ones, with some missing. Of fewer than 150,000 clones listed, approximately 15% are singletons. The material sequenced was PBMCs. This sequence joins TRBV5-1 and TRBJ2-1; 10 bases map to TRBD2. The clonotype was recovered from a woman between 18 and 30 years old in good health and CMV-seronegative. In nucleotides, the CDR3 is TGCGCCAGCAGCCGTAAAGCGGGGGGGCCGAGTGAGCAGTTCTTC. This sequence encodes CASSRKAGGPSEQFF. Drawing the rest from reference TRBV5-1 and TRBJ2-1, the complete variable domain is KAGVTQTPRYLIKTRGQQVTLSCSPISGHRSVSWYQQTPGQGLQFLFEYFSETQRNKGNFPGRFSGRQFSNSRSEMNVSTLELGDSALYLCASSRKAGGPSEQFFGPGTRLTVL.